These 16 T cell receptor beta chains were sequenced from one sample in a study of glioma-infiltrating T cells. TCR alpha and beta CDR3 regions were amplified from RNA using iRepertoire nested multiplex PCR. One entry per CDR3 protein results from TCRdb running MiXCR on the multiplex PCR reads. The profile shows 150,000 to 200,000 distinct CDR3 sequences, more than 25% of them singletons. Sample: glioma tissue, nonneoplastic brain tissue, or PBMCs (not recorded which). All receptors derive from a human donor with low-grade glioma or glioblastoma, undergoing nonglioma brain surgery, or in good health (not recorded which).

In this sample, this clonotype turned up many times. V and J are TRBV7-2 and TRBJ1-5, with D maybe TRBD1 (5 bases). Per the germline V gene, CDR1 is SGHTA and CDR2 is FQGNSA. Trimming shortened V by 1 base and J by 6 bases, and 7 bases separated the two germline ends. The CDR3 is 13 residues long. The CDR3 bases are TGTGCCAGCAGCTTAGAGGGACCTCAGCCCCAGCATTTT. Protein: CASSLEGPQPQHF.

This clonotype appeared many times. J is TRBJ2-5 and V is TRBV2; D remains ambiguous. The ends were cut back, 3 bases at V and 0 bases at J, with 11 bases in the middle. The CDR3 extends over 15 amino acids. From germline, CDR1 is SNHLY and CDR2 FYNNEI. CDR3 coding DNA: TGTGCCAGCAGTGATCCCACGGCGTACCAAGAGACCCAGTACTTC. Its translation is CASSDPTAYQETQYF. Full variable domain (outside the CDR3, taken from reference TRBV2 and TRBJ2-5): EPEVTQTPSHQVTQMGQEVILRCVPISNHLYFYWYRQILGQKVEFLVSFYNNEISEKSEIFDDQFSVERPDGSNFTLKIRSTKLEDSAMYFCASSDPTAYQETQYFGPGTRLLVL.

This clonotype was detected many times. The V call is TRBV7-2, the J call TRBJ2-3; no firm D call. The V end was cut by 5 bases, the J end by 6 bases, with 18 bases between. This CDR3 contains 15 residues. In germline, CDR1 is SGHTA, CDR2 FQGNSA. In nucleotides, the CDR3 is TGTGCCAGCAGCGCCTTGAGCCCGCCTCGGGATACGCAGTATTTT. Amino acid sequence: CASSALSPPRDTQYF.

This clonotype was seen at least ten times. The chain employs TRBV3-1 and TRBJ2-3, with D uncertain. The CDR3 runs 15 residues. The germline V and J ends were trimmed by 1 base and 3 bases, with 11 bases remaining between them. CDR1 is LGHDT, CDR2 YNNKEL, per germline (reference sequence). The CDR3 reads CASSQVTKTTDTQYF. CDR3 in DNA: TGTGCCAGCAGCCAAGTTACTAAGACGACAGATACGCAGTATTTT.

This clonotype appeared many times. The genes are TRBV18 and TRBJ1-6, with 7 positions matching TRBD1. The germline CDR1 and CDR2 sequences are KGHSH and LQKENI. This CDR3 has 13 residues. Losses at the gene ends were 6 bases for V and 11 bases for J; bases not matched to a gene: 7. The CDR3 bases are TGTGCCAGCTCCCCCGGACAGGACACACCCCTCCACTTT. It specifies CASSPGQDTPLHF.

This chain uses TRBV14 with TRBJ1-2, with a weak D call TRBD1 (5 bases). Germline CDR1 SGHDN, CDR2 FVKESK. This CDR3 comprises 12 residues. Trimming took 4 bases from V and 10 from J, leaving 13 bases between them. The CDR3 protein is CASSPTRQSYTF. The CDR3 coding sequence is TGTGCCAGCAGCCCGACCAGACAGTCCTACACCTTC.

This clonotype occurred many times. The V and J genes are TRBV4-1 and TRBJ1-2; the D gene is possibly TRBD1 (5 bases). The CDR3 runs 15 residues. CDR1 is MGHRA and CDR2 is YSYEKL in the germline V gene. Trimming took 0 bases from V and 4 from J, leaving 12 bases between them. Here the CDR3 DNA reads TGCGCCAGCAGCCAAGAAGTGACAGCTCTCTATGGCTACACCTTC. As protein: CASSQEVTALYGYTF.

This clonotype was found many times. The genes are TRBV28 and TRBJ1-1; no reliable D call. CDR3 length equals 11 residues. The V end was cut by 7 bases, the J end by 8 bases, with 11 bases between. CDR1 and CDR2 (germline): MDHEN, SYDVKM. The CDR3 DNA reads TGTGCCAGCACCCAGCGGACCGAAGCTTTCTTT. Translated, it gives CASTQRTEAFF.

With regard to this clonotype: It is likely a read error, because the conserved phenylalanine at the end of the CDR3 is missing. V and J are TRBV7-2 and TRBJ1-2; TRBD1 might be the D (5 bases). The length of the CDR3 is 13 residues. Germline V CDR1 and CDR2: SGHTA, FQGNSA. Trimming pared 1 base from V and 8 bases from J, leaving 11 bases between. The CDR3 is CASSLESGVGYTL. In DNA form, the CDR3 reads TGTGCCAGCAGCTTAGAGTCGGGGGTCGGCTACACCTTA.

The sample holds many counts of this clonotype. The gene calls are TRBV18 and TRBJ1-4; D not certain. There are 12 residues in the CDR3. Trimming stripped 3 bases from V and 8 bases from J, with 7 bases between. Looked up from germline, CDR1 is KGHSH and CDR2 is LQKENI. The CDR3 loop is CASSPLGEKLFF. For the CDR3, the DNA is TGTGCCAGCTCACCCCTCGGGGAAAAACTGTTTTTT.

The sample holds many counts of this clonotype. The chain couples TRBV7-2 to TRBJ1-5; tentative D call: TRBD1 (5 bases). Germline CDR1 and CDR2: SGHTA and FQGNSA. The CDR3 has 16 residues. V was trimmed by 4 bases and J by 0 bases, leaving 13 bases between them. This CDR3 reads CASSWGPGNSNQPQHF. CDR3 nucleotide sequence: TGTGCCAGCAGCTGGGGACCCGGGAATAGCAATCAGCCCCAGCATTTT. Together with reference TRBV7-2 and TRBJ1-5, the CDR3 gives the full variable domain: GAGVSQSPSNKVTEKGKDVELRCDPISGHTALYWYRQSLGQGLEFLIYFQGNSAPDKSGLPSDRFSAERTGGSVSTLTIQRTQQEDSAVYLCASSWGPGNSNQPQHFGDGTRLSIL.

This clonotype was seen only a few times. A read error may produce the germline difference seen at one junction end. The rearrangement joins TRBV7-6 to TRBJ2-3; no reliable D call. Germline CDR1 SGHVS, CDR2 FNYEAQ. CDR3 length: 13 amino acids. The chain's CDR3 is CASSLHLTDTQYF. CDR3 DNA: TGTGCTAGCAGCTTACATCTCACAGATACGCAGTATTTT.

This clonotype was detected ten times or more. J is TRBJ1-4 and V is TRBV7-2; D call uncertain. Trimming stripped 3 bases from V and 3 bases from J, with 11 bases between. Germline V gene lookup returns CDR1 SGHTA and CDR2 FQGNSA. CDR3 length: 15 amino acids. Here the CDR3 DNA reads TGTGCCAGCAGCTTGAACGGGAGTCCTAATGAAAAACTGTTTTTT. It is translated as CASSLNGSPNEKLFF. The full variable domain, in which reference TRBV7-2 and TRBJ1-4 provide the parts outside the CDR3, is GAGVSQSPSNKVTEKGKDVELRCDPISGHTALYWYRQSLGQGLEFLIYFQGNSAPDKSGLPSDRFSAERTGGSVSTLTIQRTQQEDSAVYLCASSLNGSPNEKLFFGSGTQLSVL.

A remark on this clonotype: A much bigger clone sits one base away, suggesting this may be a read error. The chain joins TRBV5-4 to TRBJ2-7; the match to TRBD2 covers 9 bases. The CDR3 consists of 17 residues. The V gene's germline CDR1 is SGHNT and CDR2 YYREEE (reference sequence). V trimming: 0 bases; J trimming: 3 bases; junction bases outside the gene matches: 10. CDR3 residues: CASSLGAGGPRHYEQYF. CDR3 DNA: TGTGCCAGCAGCTTGGGCGCGGGAGGGCCGCGGCACTACGAGCAGTACTTC. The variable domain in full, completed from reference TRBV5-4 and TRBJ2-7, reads ETGVTQSPTHLIKTRGQQVTLRCSSQSGHNTVSWYQQALGQGPQFIFQYYREEENGRGNFPPRFSGLQFPNYSSELNVNALELDDSALYLCASSLGAGGPRHYEQYFGPGTRLTVT.

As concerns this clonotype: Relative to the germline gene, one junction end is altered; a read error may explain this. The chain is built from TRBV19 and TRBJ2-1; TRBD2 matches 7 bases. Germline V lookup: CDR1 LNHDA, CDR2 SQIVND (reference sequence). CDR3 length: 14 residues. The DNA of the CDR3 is TGTGCCAGTAGTATCCCCGGGGACTACAATAAGCAGTTCTTC. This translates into CASSIPGDYNKQFF.

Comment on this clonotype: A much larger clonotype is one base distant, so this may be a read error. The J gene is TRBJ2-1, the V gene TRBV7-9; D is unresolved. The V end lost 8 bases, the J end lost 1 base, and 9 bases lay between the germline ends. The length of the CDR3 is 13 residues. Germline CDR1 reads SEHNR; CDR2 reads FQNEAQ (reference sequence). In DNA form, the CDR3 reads TGTGCCAGCCAGTCAGGTTCCTACAATGAGCAGTTCTTC. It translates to CASQSGSYNEQFF.